This passage covers 24 T cell receptor beta chains from one sample sequenced in a study of CXCR3-negative and CXCR3-positive naive CD8 T cells. TRB cDNA libraries were made by UMI-labeled 5' RACE. TCRdb reprocessed the 5' RACE reads, with one entry per CDR3 protein and no DNA. The table gives roughly 28,000 distinct CDR3 sequences; the top ten clones make up roughly a tenth of it. The sample was memory CD8+ T cells from blood. The receptors derive from a human donor in good health. Some clones in this sample may be carry-over from other donors' samples.

By frequency, this clonotype registers medium-sized. The V call is TRBV20-1, the J call TRBJ1-4. The CDR3 covers 12 residues. Per the germline V gene, CDR1 is DFQATT and CDR2 is SNEGSKA (reference sequence). The CDR3 spells CSARDDPGMALF.

The rearrangement uses TRBV14 and TRBJ2-7. This CDR3 comprises 13 residues. The germline V gene encodes CDR1 SGHDN and CDR2 FVKESK. The CDR3 is CASSLEVSYEQYF.

The V call is TRBV7-9, the J call TRBJ1-2. Germline V gives CDR1 SEHNR, CDR2 FQNEAQ (reference sequence). The CDR3 contains 17 residues. CDR3 sequence reads: CASSPARPGRLLYGYTF.

The genes are TRBV29-1 and TRBJ2-5; lacking DNA, the TRBD1 call made by TCRdb goes unchecked. The CDR3 has 13 residues. CDR1 is SQVTM and CDR2 is ANQGSEA in the germline V gene. The CDR3 protein is CSVEEEGGETQYF.

The rearrangement joins TRBV4-3 to TRBJ2-7. The CDR3 runs 16 residues. The V gene's germline CDR1 is LGHNA and CDR2 YSLEER. This CDR3 reads CASSQVENFSPNEQYF.

The V gene is TRBV7-6, the J gene TRBJ2-1. The CDR3 totals 13 residues. Germline V gene sequence: CDR1 SGHVS, CDR2 FNYEAQ. The CDR3: CASTSEPYNEQFF.

The CDR3: CSALDSTGELFF. The chain is built from TRBV29-1 and TRBJ2-2; TCRdb's D gene call, TRBD1, goes unchecked for lack of DNA. The germline gives CDR1 SQVTM, CDR2 ANQGSEA. The CDR3 spans 12 residues.

CDR3 in amino acids: CSAQVGENEQYF. The V and J genes are TRBV29-1 and TRBJ2-7; with no DNA, the TCRdb D assignment of TRBD1 cannot be verified. The CDR3 covers 12 residues. Germline CDR1 and CDR2: SQVTM and ANQGSEA.

This chain connects TRBV7-3 to TRBJ2-2; TCRdb reports TRBD1, a call that lacks DNA to check it against. Germline V lookup: CDR1 SGHTA, CDR2 FQGTGA. This CDR3 spans 16 amino acids. This CDR3 is CASSLMGVHNTGELFF.

The V gene is TRBV6-2 or TRBV6-3, the J gene TRBJ1-2. This CDR3 comprises 14 residues. Looked up from germline, CDR1 is MNHEY and CDR2 is SVGEGT. The CDR3 sequence: CASSYGQQTYGYTF.

The chain links TRBV11-2 to TRBJ1-2. Looked up from germline, CDR1 is SGHAT and CDR2 is FQNNGV. The CDR3 spans 15 residues. The CDR3 is CASSWAGGSHYGYTF.

CDR3 protein: CASSLLGQGHQETQYF. The chain is built from TRBV28 and TRBJ2-5; TCRdb lists TRBD1, though no DNA is available to test this call. In germline, CDR1 is MDHEN, CDR2 SYDVKM. The CDR3 length is 16 residues.

V and J are TRBV4-3 and TRBJ2-3; TCRdb proposes TRBD1, but this gene call is untestable without DNA. This CDR3 is built from 18 residues. Germline CDR1 LGHNA, CDR2 YSLEER. Here the CDR3 reads CASSQDRRALTAGDTQYF.

The chain couples TRBV7-9 to TRBJ2-1; the TCRdb D gene call, TRBD1, has no DNA to confirm it. The CDR3 loop spans 14 amino acids. CDR1 and CDR2 from the germline V gene are SEHNR and FQNEAQ (reference sequence). The CDR3 is CASRSGGGYNEQFF. The full variable domain, in which reference TRBV7-9 and TRBJ2-1 provide the parts outside the CDR3, is DTGVSQNPRHKITKRGQNVTFRCDPISEHNRLYWYRQTLGQGPEFLTYFQNEAQLEKSRLLSDRFSAERPKGSFSTLEIQRTEQGDSAMYLCASRSGGGYNEQFFGPGTRLTVL.

V and J are TRBV15 and TRBJ2-6. CDR1 LNHNV and CDR2 YYDKDF come from the germline V gene (reference sequence). This CDR3 has 16 amino acids. CDR3 amino acids: CATSRDQDSGANVLTF.

The V call is TRBV6-5, the J call TRBJ1-6. This CDR3 has 14 residues. CDR1 and CDR2 from the germline V gene are MNHEY and SVGAGI. CDR3 sequence: CASSYGQNNSPLHF.

This clonotype is medium-sized by frequency. The V call is TRBV20-1, the J call TRBJ2-7. Germline-derived CDR1 and CDR2 are DFQATT and SNEGSKA (reference sequence). This CDR3 is built from 14 residues. Here the CDR3 reads CSARGPQTDYEQYF.

The chain is built from TRBV7-9 and TRBJ1-1. CDR1 and CDR2 (germline): SEHNR, FQNEAQ (reference sequence). The CDR3 covers 13 residues. The CDR3 sequence is CASSSPLAQEAFF.

This CDR3 is CASSGGLSSYEQYF. The rearrangement links TRBV5-1 to TRBJ2-7; TCRdb's D call, TRBD2, is unchecked because there is no DNA. Germline V gene sequence: CDR1 SGHRS, CDR2 YFSETQ. CDR3 length: 14 amino acids.

The rearrangement links TRBV6-4 to TRBJ1-1; lacking DNA, the TRBD1 call made by TCRdb goes unchecked. This CDR3 has 14 amino acids. Germline CDR1 and CDR2: MRHNA and SNTAGT. CDR3 residues: CASSARTGGTEAFF.

The gene calls are TRBV6-5 and TRBJ2-2; TCRdb selects TRBD1, and the lack of DNA leaves this call unchecked. The CDR3 is 15 residues long. CDR1 and CDR2 from the germline V gene are MNHEY and SVGAGI. The chain's CDR3 is CASSWDRIRGGELFF.

The genes are TRBV7-2 and TRBJ2-1; the D call from TCRdb, TRBD2, cannot be confirmed without DNA. The V gene's germline CDR1 is SGHTA and CDR2 FQGNSA. CDR3 length equals 16 residues. The CDR3 region is CASSTPGLAVYNEQFF.

This chain joins TRBV7-9 and TRBJ2-7. Germline V CDR1 and CDR2: SEHNR, FQNEAQ (reference sequence). CDR3 length: 17 residues. CDR3 residues: CASSLAPGLLTSYEQYF.

The V gene is TRBV7-8, the J gene TRBJ1-1; TCRdb proposes TRBD1, but this gene call is untestable without DNA. This CDR3 spans 16 amino acids. Germline loops: CDR1 SGHVS, CDR2 FQNEAQ. CDR3: CASSLDGTGVNTEAFF.